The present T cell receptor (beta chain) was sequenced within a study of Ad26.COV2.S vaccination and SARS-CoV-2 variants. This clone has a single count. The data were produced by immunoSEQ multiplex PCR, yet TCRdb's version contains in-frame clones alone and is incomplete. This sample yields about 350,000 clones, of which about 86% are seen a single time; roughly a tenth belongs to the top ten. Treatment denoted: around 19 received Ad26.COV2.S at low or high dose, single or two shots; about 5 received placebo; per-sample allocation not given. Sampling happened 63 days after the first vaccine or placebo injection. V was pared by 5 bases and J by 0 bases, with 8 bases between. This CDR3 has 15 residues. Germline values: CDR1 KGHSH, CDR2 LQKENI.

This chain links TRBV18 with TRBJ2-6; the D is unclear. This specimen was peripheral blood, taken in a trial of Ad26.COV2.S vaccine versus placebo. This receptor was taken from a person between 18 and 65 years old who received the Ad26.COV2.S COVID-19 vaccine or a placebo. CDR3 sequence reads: CASSYSLSGANVLTF. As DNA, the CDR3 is TGTGCCAGCTCATATAGTCTCTCTGGGGCCAACGTCCTGACTTTC.